The rows below give T cell receptor beta chains drawn from one sample of a study of graft-versus-host responses after intestinal transplantation. Data came from immunoSEQ multiplex PCR; TCRdb stores just in-frame clones and leaves some out. The sample gives about 99,000 clones, under 95% of which show up once; under 1.5% is in the top ten. These TCRs' antigens remain unknown. The sample was unstimulated CD8+ T cells sorted from spleen or lymph node cells, taken before intestinal transplant. The receptors stem from a human donor who received an intestinal transplant. Each CDR3 is given with its conserved first and last residue. D genes are given only for firm matches. Expanded clones get a size class; other rows say once, few or many, or leave the size out.

clone_size	d_call	j_call	v_call	cdr3_aa	cdr3_nt
few	-	TRBJ2-7	TRBV5-8	CASSSSTGGYEQYF	TGTGCCAGCAGCTCTTCTACCGGGGGATACGAGCAGTACTTC
-	-	TRBJ1-1	TRBV2	CASSEAFGTRQAFF	TGTGCCAGCAGTGAAGCGTTTGGGACACGGCAAGCTTTCTTT
-	TRBD2	TRBJ2-3	TRBV2	CASRVAGPITDTQYF	TGTGCCAGCAGGGTAGCGGGACCGATCACAGATACGCAGTATTTT
-	-	TRBJ1-5	TRBV15	CATKEAGHQPQHF	TGTGCCACCAAGGAAGCAGGACATCAGCCCCAGCATTTT
-	-	TRBJ1-5	TRBV27	CASSFSGSDQPQHF	TGTGCCAGCAGTTTTTCAGGTAGCGATCAGCCCCAGCATTTT
-	-	TRBJ2-7	TRBV13	CASSLEAGRSYEQYF	TGTGCCAGCAGCTTAGAGGCAGGGCGGTCCTACGAGCAGTACTTC
-	TRBD1	TRBJ2-7	TRBV30	CAWSELTGGRRYEQYF	TGTGCCTGGAGCGAACTAACAGGGGGGAGGAGGTACGAGCAGTACTTC
-	TRBD2	TRBJ2-1	TRBV19	CASSIGAGEYNEQFF	TGTGCCAGTAGTATAGGAGCGGGGGAATACAATGAGCAGTTCTTC
-	-	TRBJ1-2	TRBV27	CASSPNDPRYGYTF	TGTGCCAGCAGCCCAAATGACCCGAGATATGGCTACACCTTC
once	TRBD1	TRBJ1-2	TRBV6-6	CASSGDRVDGYTF	TGTGCCAGCAGTGGGGACAGGGTGGATGGCTACACCTTC
-	-	TRBJ2-3	TRBV4-1	CASSQEDSSVTDTQYF	TGCGCCAGCAGCCAAGAGGATAGCTCCGTCACAGATACGCAGTATTTT
few	TRBD2	TRBJ2-3	TRBV6-4	CASSGGATDTQYF	TGTGCCAGCAGCGGGGGGGCTACAGATACGCAGTATTTT
-	-	TRBJ2-1	TRBV5-5	CATVGSRNEQFF	TGTGCCACCGTTGGGTCCCGAAATGAGCAGTTCTTC
-	-	TRBJ2-5	TRBV4-2	CASRPQGSAVETQYF	TGTGCCAGCAGACCCCAGGGTTCCGCCGTGGAGACCCAGTACTTC
once	TRBD1	TRBJ2-1	TRBV6-1	CASKMDRGLLSEQFF	TGTGCCAGCAAGATGGACAGGGGGCTATTAAGCGAGCAGTTCTTC
-	-	TRBJ2-3	TRBV6-4	CASSESGGFTDTQYF	TGTGCCAGCAGTGAGTCAGGAGGGTTCACAGATACGCAGTATTTT
-	TRBD1	TRBJ1-2	TRBV10-3	CAISQGRSGYTF	TGTGCCATCTCACAGGGGCGGAGTGGCTACACCTTC
-	-	TRBJ1-1	TRBV19	CASSHSLNTEAFF	TGTGCCAGTAGTCATAGCTTGAACACTGAAGCTTTCTTT
-	TRBD2	TRBJ2-7	TRBV30	CAWRWASGSYEQYF	TGTGCCTGGAGGTGGGCTAGCGGGTCCTACGAGCAGTACTTC
-	-	TRBJ1-2	TRBV5-5	CASSRHGESNYGYTF	TGTGCCAGCAGCAGGCACGGGGAATCTAACTATGGCTACACCTTC
-	-	TRBJ2-1	TRBV6-1	CASSYSNEQFF	TGTGCCAGCAGTTACAGTAATGAGCAGTTCTTC
-	-	TRBJ2-3	TRBV6-6	CASSYLETPNTDTQYF	TGTGCCAGCAGTTACTTGGAGACACCGAACACAGATACGCAGTATTTT
-	TRBD1	TRBJ2-7	TRBV7-9	CASGTGPHEQYF	TGTGCCAGCGGGACAGGGCCCCACGAGCAGTACTTC
-	-	TRBJ1-3	TRBV4-1	CASSQELGGNTIYF	TGCGCCAGCAGCCAAGAATTGGGCGGAAACACCATATATTTT
-	-	TRBJ1-4	TRBV7-8	CASSLGFQGTFNEKLFF	TGTGCCAGCAGCTTAGGATTCCAGGGGACATTCAATGAAAAACTGTTTTTT
-	-	TRBJ2-2	TRBV7-3	CASSLELRGAGELFF	TGTGCCAGCAGCTTAGAGCTCAGGGGGGCCGGGGAGCTGTTTTTT
-	-	TRBJ2-7	TRBV19	CASSDAISSYEQYF	TGTGCCAGTAGTGACGCTATAAGCTCCTACGAGCAGTACTTC
once	TRBD2	TRBJ2-1	TRBV30	CAWVLAGGDEQFF	TGTGCCTGGGTACTAGCGGGTGGGGATGAGCAGTTCTTC
-	-	TRBJ2-7	TRBV27	CASSLFQATIYEQYF	TGTGCCAGCAGTTTGTTTCAGGCGACGATCTACGAGCAGTACTTC
-	-	TRBJ1-2	TRBV11-2	CASSTQGFGYTF	TGTGCCAGCAGCACACAGGGCTTTGGCTACACCTTC
-	-	TRBJ1-4	TRBV20-1	CSAWGAGELFF	TGCAGTGCCTGGGGTGCAGGGGAACTGTTTTTT
-	-	TRBJ2-3	TRBV5-1	CASSPLGGRESTDTQYF	TGCGCCAGCAGCCCCCTCGGGGGCAGGGAGAGCACAGATACGCAGTATTTT
-	-	TRBJ2-7	TRBV10-2	CASSLGTGTYEQYF	TGCGCCAGCAGCCTCGGGACGGGGACCTACGAGCAGTACTTC
-	TRBD1	TRBJ2-7	TRBV28	CASSTSGTGFHEQYF	TGTGCCAGCAGTACCTCCGGGACAGGGTTTCACGAGCAGTACTTC
-	-	TRBJ1-1	TRBV7-9	CASSLAGTVNTEAFF	TGTGCCAGCAGCCTAGCTGGAACCGTGAACACTGAAGCTTTCTTT
-	-	TRBJ1-1	TRBV6-5	CASSPGFPITEAFF	TGTGCCAGCAGCCCGGGGTTCCCTATCACTGAAGCTTTCTTT
-	-	TRBJ2-3	TRBV7-6	CASSLAPGTDTQYF	TGTGCCAGCAGCTTAGCACCAGGCACAGATACGCAGTATTTT
-	-	TRBJ2-2	TRBV4-2	CASSQSGGELFF	TGTGCCAGCAGCCAATCAGGCGGGGAGCTGTTTTTT
-	-	TRBJ2-5	TRBV6-5	CATGGRITQYF	TGTGCCACCGGGGGGCGGATTACCCAGTACTTC
once	-	TRBJ2-2	TRBV9	CASSPTSNTGELFF	TGTGCCAGCAGCCCGACTAGTAACACCGGGGAGCTGTTTTTT
-	-	TRBJ2-3	TRBV27	CASSYRSSTDTQYF	TGTGCCAGCAGTTACAGGTCTAGCACAGATACGCAGTATTTT
-	-	TRBJ1-5	TRBV9	CASSVGEGWQPQHF	TGTGCCAGCAGCGTAGGCGAGGGATGGCAGCCCCAGCATTTT
-	-	TRBJ2-1	TRBV5-6	CASSLEGGVSSYNEQFF	TGTGCCAGCAGCTTGGAGGGCGGGGTGAGCTCCTACAATGAGCAGTTCTTC
-	TRBD2	TRBJ2-3	TRBV25-1	CASSDPRGGVHTDTQYF	TGTGCCAGCAGTGACCCCCGGGGGGGGGTGCACACAGATACGCAGTATTTT